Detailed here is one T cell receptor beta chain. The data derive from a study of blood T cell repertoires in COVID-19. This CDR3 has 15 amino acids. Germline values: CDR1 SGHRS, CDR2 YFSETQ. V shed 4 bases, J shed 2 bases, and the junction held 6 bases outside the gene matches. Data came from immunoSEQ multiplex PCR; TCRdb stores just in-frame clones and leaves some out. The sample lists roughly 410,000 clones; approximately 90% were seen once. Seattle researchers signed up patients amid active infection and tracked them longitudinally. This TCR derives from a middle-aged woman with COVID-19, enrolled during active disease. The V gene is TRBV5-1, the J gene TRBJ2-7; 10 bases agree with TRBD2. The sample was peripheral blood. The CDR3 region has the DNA TGCGCCAGCAGCACCGGACTAGCGGATACCTACGAGCAGTACTTC. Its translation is CASSTGLADTYEQYF.